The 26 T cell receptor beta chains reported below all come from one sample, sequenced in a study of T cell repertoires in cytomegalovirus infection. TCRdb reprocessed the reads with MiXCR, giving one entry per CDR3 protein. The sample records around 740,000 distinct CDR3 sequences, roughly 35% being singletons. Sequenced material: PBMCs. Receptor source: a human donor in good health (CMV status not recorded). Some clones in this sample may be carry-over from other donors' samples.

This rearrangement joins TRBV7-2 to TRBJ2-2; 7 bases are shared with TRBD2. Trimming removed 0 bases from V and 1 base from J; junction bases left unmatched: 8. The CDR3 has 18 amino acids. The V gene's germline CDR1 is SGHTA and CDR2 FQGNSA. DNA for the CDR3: TGTGCCAGCAGCTTAGCTTGGTATCGGGGGGAGAACACCGGGGAGCTGTTTTTT. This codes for CASSLAWYRGENTGELFF.

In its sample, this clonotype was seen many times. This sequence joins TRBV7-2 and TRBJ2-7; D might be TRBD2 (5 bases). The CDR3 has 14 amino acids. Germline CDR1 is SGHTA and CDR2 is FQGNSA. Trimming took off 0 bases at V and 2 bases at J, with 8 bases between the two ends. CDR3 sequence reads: CASSLAPGTYEQYF. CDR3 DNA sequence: TGTGCCAGCAGCTTAGCTCCGGGAACCTACGAGCAGTACTTC. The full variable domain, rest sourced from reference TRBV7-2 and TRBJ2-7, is GAGVSQSPSNKVTEKGKDVELRCDPISGHTALYWYRQSLGQGLEFLIYFQGNSAPDKSGLPSDRFSAERTGGSVSTLTIQRTQQEDSAVYLCASSLAPGTYEQYFGPGTRLTVT.

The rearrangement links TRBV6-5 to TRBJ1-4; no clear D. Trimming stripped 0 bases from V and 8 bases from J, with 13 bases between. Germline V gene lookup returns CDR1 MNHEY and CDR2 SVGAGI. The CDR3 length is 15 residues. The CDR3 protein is CASSYSHQTLEKLFF. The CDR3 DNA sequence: TGTGCCAGCAGTTACTCCCATCAGACTCTAGAAAAACTGTTTTTT.

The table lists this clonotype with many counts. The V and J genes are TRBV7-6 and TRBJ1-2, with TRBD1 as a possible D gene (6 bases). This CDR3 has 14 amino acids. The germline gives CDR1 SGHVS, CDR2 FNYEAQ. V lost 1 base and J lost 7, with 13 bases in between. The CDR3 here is CASSLDQGWSGYTF. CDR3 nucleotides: TGTGCCAGCAGCTTAGACCAGGGGTGGAGTGGCTACACCTTC.

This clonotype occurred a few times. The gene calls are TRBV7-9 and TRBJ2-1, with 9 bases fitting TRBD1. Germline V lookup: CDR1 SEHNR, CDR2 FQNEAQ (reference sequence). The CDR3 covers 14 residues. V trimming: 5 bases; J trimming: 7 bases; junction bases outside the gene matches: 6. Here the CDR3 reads CASSDGTGKNEQFF. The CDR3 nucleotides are TGTGCCAGCAGCGACGGGACAGGGAAGAATGAGCAGTTCTTC.

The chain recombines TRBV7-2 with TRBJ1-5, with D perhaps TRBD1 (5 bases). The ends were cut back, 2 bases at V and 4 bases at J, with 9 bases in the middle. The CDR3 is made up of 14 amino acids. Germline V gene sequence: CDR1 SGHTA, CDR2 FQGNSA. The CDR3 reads CASSLQGVNQPQHF. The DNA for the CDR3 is TGTGCCAGCAGCTTACAGGGTGTAAATCAGCCCCAGCATTTT. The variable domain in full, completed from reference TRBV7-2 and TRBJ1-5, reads GAGVSQSPSNKVTEKGKDVELRCDPISGHTALYWYRQSLGQGLEFLIYFQGNSAPDKSGLPSDRFSAERTGGSVSTLTIQRTQQEDSAVYLCASSLQGVNQPQHFGDGTRLSIL.

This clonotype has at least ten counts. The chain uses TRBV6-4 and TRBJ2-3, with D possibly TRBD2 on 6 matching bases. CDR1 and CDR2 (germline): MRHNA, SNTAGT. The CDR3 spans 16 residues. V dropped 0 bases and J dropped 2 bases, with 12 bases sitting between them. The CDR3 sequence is CASSDSSEGHTDTQYF. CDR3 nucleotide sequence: TGTGCCAGCAGTGACTCTTCGGAGGGCCACACAGATACGCAGTATTTT.

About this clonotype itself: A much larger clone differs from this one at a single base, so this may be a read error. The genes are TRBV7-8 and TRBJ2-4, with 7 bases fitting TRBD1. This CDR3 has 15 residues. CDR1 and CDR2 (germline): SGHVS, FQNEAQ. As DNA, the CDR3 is TGTGCCAGCAGCTTTGGACAGGAACGAAAAAACATTCAGTCCTTC. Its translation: CASSFGQERKNIQSF. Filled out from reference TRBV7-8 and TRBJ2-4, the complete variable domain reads GAGVSQSPRYKVAKRGQDVALRCDPISGHVSLFWYQQALGQGPEFLTYFQNEAQLDKSGLPSDRFFAERPEGSVSTLKIQRTQQEDSAVYLCASSFGQERKNIQSFGAGTRLSVL.

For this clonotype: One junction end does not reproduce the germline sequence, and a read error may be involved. The CDR3 DNA reads TGTTCCAGCACCTTCCTGGGGGTTGGGAGGGGATATGGCTACACCTTC. The encoded protein is CSSTFLGVGRGYGYTF. This chain joins TRBV6-5 and TRBJ1-2; the D gene is possibly TRBD1 (5 bases). Germline V CDR1 and CDR2: MNHEY, SVGAGI. CDR3 length equals 16 residues.

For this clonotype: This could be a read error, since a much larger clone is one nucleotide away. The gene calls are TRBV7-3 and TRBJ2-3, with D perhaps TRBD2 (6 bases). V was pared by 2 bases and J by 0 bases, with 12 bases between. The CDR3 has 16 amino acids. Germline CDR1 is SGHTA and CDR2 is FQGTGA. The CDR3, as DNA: TGTGCCAGCAGCTTATTCGGGACTGCTAGCACAGATACGCAGTATTTT. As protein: CASSLFGTASTDTQYF.

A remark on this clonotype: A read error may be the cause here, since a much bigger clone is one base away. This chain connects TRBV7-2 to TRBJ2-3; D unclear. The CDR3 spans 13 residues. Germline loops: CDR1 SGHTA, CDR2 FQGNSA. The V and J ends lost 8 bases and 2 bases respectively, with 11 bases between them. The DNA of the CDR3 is TGTGCCAGCCGCCCTGAGGCCACAGATACGCAGTATTTT. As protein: CASRPEATDTQYF. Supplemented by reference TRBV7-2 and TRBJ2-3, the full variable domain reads GAGVSQSPSNKVTEKGKDVELRCDPISGHTALYWYRQSLGQGLEFLIYFQGNSAPDKSGLPSDRFSAERTGGSVSTLTIQRTQQEDSAVYLCASRPEATDTQYFGPGTRLTVL.

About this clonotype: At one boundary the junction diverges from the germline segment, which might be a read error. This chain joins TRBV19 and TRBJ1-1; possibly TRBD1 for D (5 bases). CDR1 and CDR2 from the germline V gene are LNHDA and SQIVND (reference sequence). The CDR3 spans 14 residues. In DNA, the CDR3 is TGTGCCAGTAGCATCCAGGGCGCGAACAATGAAGCTTTCTTT. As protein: CASSIQGANNEAFF.

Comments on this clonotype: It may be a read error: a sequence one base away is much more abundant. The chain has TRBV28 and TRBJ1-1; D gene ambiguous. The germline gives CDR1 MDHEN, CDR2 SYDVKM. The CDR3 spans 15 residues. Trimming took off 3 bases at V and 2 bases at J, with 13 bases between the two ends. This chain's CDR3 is CASSFATELNTEAFF. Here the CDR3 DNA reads TGTGCCAGCAGTTTCGCCACAGAACTAAACACTGAAGCTTTCTTT.

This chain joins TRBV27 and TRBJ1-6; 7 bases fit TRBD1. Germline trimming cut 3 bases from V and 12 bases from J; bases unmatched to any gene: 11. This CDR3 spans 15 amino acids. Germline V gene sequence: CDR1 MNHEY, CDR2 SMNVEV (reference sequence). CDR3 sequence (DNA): TGTGCCAGCAGTTTCGGGGCGACAGGGTCGGTACCCCTCCACTTT. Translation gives CASSFGATGSVPLHF.

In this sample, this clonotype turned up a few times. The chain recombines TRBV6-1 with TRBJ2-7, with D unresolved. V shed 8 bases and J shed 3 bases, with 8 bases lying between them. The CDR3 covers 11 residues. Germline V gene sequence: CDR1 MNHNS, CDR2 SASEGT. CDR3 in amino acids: CASFVHYEQYF. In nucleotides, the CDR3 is TGTGCCAGCTTTGTCCACTACGAGCAGTACTTC.

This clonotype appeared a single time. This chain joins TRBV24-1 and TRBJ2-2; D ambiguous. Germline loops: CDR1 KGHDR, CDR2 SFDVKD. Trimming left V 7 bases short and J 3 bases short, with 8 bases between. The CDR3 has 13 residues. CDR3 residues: CATRRDHTGELFF. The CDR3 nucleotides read TGTGCCACCAGGAGAGACCACACCGGGGAGCTGTTTTTT.

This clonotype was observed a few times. CDR3 amino acids: CASSLGLIYEQYF. The CDR3, as DNA: TGTGCCAGCAGCCTGGGACTTATTTACGAGCAGTACTTC. The J gene is TRBJ2-7, the V gene TRBV5-6, with D tentatively TRBD2 (6 bases). The CDR3 length is 13 residues. Germline V gene data show CDR1 as SGHDT and CDR2 as YYEEEE. V shed 4 bases and J shed 4 bases, with 12 bases lying between them.

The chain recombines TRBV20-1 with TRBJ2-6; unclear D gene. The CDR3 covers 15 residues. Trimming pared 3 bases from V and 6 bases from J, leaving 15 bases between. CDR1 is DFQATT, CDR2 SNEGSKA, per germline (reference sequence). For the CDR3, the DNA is TGCAGTGCTAGGTGGCAGAGCTCAGAGGCCAACGTCCTGACTTTC. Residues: CSARWQSSEANVLTF.

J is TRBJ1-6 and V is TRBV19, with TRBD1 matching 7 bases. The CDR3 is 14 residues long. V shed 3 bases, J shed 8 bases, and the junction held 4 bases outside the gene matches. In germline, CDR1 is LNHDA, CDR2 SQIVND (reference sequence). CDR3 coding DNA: TGTGCCAGTAGTATTGGGGACAGAGATTCACCCCTCCACTTT. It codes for CASSIGDRDSPLHF.

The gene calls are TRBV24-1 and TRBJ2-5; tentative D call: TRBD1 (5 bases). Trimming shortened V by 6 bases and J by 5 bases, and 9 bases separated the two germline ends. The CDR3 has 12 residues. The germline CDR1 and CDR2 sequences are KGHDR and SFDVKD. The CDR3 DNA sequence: TGTGCCACCAGTTCATGGGGCGAGACCCAGTACTTC. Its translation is CATSSWGETQYF.

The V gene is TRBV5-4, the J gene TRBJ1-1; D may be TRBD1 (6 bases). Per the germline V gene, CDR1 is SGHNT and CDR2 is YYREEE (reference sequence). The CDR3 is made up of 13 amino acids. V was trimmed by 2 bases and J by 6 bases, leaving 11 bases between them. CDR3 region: CASSLGGSAEAFF. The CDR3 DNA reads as TGTGCCAGCAGCTTAGGGGGGTCCGCTGAAGCTTTCTTT.

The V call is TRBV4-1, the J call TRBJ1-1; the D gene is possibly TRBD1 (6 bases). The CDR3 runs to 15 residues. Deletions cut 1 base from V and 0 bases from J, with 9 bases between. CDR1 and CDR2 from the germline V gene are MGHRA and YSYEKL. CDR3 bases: TGCGCCAGCAGCCAAGGCGGACAGCTGAACACTGAAGCTTTCTTT. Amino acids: CASSQGGQLNTEAFF.

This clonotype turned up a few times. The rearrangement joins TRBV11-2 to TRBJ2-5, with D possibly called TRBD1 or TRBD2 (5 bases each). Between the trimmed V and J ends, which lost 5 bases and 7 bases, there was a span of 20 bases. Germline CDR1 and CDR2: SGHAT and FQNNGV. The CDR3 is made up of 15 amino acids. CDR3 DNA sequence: TGTGCCAGCAGCCTGATGGGGCCTTCACGGGGGACCCAGTACTTC. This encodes CASSLMGPSRGTQYF. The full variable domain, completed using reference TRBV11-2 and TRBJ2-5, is EAGVAQSPRYKIIEKRQSVAFWCNPISGHATLYWYQQILGQGPKLLIQFQNNGVVDDSQLPKDRFSAERLKGVDSTLKIQPAKLEDSAVYLCASSLMGPSRGTQYFGPGTRLLVL.

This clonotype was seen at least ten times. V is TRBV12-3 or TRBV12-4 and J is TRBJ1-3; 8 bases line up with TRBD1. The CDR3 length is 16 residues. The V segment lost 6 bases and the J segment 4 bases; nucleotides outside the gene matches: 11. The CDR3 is CASRVGQENMGNTIYF. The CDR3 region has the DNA TGTGCCAGCAGGGTGGGACAGGAGAATATGGGAAACACCATATATTTT.

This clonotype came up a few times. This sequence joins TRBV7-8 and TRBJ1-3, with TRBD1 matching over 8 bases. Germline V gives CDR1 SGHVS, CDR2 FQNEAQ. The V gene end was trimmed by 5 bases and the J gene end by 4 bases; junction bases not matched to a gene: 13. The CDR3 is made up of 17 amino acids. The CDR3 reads CASSPTDRGSGGNTIYF. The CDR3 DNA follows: TGTGCCAGCAGCCCCACCGACAGGGGATCAGGGGGAAACACCATATATTTT.

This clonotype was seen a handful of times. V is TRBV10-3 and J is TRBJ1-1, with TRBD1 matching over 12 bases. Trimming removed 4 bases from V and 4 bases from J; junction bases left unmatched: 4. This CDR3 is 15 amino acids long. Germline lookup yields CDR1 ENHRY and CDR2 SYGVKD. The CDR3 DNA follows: TGTGCCATCAGTGGGGGACAGGGGGCGAGCACTGAAGCTTTCTTT. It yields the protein CAISGGQGASTEAFF.